This T cell receptor beta chain stems from a study of blood T cell repertoires in COVID-19. This clone was seen a single time. Germline-derived CDR1 and CDR2 are SGHNT and YYREEE (reference sequence). This CDR3 has 15 residues. The V gene end was trimmed by 4 bases and the J gene end by 5 bases; junction bases not matched to a gene: 6. The assay was immunoSEQ multiplex PCR, and TCRdb's table has in-frame clones only and misses some. The top ten clones hold around 2% of a sample with approximately 250,000 clones, 88% of them seen once. The clonotype originates from a woman aged 55-70 years in a cohort exposed to, infected with or recovered from COVID-19 (not recorded which). The sequencing sample was made of PBMCs or T cells enriched from blood (not recorded which). The chain carries TRBV5-4 and TRBJ2-2, with 9 bases lining up with TRBD2. The CDR3 here is CASSAAGGETGELFF. The CDR3 DNA is TGTGCCAGCAGCGCGGCGGGAGGGGAAACCGGGGAGCTGTTTTTT.